Detailed here is one T cell receptor beta chain. This sample is drawn from a study of blood T cell repertoires in COVID-19. CDR3 length equals 15 residues. Looked up from germline, CDR1 is MDHEN and CDR2 is SYDVKM. Between the trimmed V and J ends, which lost 10 bases and 4 bases, there was a span of 22 bases. The repertoire was sequenced with immunoSEQ multiplex PCR; TCRdb's copy has only in-frame clones and lacks some. In the table there are about 270,000 clones, approximately 90% of which are singletons. The chain has TRBV28 and TRBJ1-2; D uncertain. The clonotype comes from a woman aged 40-49 years with acute COVID-19. Sequences were obtained from PBMCs or T cells enriched from blood (not recorded which). This chain's CDR3 is CATGRVSPDRYGYTF. The CDR3 region has the DNA TGTGCCACGGGAAGGGTAAGCCCCGACCGCTATGGCTACACCTTC.